This T cell receptor beta chain was obtained from a study of CD8+ T cells in alopecia areata. Study-level information: In an open-label trial, patients got 5 to 10 mg tofacitinib twice daily. Study-wide results and limits: Many expanded lesional clones persisted in scalp and blood during tofacitinib treatment. Treatment with tofacitinib significantly lowered scalp clonality and reduced expanded CD8+ clones among the top 100. Sharing of TCRs across patients appeared less clear than in mice, possibly for HLA-related reasons.

Trimming at V came to 6 bases and at J to 6 bases, leaving 12 bases not matched to a gene. The CDR3 sequence is 16 residues long. Germline loops: CDR1 SGHRS, CDR2 YFSETQ. Points on this clone: No antigen is known for it.

cDNA reverse transcribed from extracted RNA served as the sequencing template. Profiled with immunoSEQ multiplex PCR; TCRdb holds only in-frame clones, not every one. The profile shows 150,000 to 200,000 clones, roughly 70% of them singletons. Treatment: oral pan-JAK inhibitor, 5-10 mg twice daily. The clonotype comes from a human donor with alopecia areata. The chain joins TRBV5-1 to TRBJ2-2; 9 bases are shared with TRBD2. Here the sequenced sample was CD4+ T cells sorted from blood, taken around week 50, from a patient treated with tofacitinib. The CDR3 region has the DNA TGCGCCAGCACAGCGAGCGGGGGGCCTCTATCCGGGGAGCTGTTTTTT. It encodes CASTASGGPLSGELFF.